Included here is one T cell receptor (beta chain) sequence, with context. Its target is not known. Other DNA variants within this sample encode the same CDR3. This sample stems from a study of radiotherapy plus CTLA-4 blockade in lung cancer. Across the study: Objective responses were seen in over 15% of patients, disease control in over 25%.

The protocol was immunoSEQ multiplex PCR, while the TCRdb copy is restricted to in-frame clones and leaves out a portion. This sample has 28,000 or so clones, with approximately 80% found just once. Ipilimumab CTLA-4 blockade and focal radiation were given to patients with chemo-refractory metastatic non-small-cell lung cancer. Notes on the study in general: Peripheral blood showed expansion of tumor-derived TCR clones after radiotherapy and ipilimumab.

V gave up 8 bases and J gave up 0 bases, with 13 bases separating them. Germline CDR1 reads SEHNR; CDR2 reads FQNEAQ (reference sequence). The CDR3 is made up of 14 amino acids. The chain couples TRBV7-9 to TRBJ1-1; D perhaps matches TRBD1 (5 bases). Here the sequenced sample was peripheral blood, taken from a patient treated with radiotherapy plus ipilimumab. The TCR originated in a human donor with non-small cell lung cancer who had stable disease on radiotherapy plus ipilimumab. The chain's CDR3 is CASSLQGLNTEAFF. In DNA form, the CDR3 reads TGTGCCAGCTCACTGCAGGGATTGAACACTGAAGCTTTCTTT.